This T cell receptor beta chain originates from a study of cytomegalovirus exposure and HLA in healthy donors. The study, taken as a whole, reports: Relative to the roughly 700-donor mean, N-insertions were reportedly fewer in an Asian-associated ancestry cluster in a later analysis. As confirmed in vitro, a few CMV-associated chains were specific for CMV antigens.

The CDR3 covers 13 residues. Germline CDR1 reads SGHTA; CDR2 reads FQGNSA. Each donor's status was that of a healthy bone marrow donor. This clone was counted once. No antigen is known for it. An end of the junction differs from the germline gene, which may be a read error. Amplification used 60 Vbeta primers and 13 Jbeta primers. Profiled with immunoSEQ multiplex PCR; TCRdb holds only in-frame clones, not every one. The sample holds 150,000 to 200,000 clones; roughly three quarters are singletons and the top ten take 4.7%. V gene TRBV7-2 combines with J gene TRBJ2-4, with 9 bases aligning to TRBD1. This TCR was sampled from a man younger than 35 in good health and CMV-seropositive. Sequencing was performed on PBMCs. CDR3 nucleotide sequence: TGTGCCAGCAGCTGGGACAGGGAAAAAATTCAGTACTTC. The encoded protein is CASSWDREKIQYF.